This passage covers 27 T cell receptor beta chains from one sample sequenced in a study of T cells in localized non-small cell lung cancer. Here immunoSEQ multiplex PCR was the method, and the copy in TCRdb shows in-frame clones only, minus some. Of around 26,000 clones in the sample, about 91% were seen once. Sequences were derived from peripheral blood mononuclear cells, sampled before any cancer treatment. These TCRs come from a woman between 35 and 75 years old with stage III lung adenocarcinoma.

The V and J genes are TRBV6-6 and TRBJ2-1; D gene unclear. The CDR3 has 15 amino acids. The ends were cut back, 8 bases at V and 0 bases at J, with 14 bases in the middle. From germline, CDR1 is MNHNY and CDR2 SVGAGI (reference sequence). CDR3 nucleotides: TGTGCCAGCCGTCTCTCGACCTCCTCCTACAATGAGCAGTTCTTC. This translates into CASRLSTSSYNEQFF.

The chain carries TRBV7-9 and TRBJ1-5, with D possibly matching TRBD1 (5 bases). The CDR3 loop spans 13 amino acids. The germline V gene has CDR1 SEHNR and CDR2 FQNEAQ (reference sequence). Trimming cost V 1 base and J 7 bases, with 8 bases left between them. CDR3 amino acids: CASSLETGQPQHF. DNA of the CDR3: TGTGCCAGCAGCTTAGAAACAGGACAGCCCCAGCATTTT.

The rearrangement uses TRBV7-6 and TRBJ2-7, with 8 bases matching TRBD2. V shed 1 base, J shed 2 bases, and the junction held 7 bases outside the gene matches. Germline V gene data show CDR1 as SGHVS and CDR2 as FNYEAQ. This CDR3 region has 16 residues. The CDR3 protein is CASSLGTSGITYEQYF. The CDR3 nucleotides are TGTGCCAGCAGCTTAGGAACTAGCGGCATTACCTACGAGCAGTACTTC.

The chain recombines TRBV6-1 with TRBJ2-6; 8 bases map to TRBD1. The germline gives CDR1 MNHNS, CDR2 SASEGT. This CDR3 has 22 residues. J gave up 0 bases and V 0 bases, and 16 bases lay outside the gene matches. The CDR3 spells CASSEAGTGGRLDYSGANVLTF. CDR3 in DNA: TGTGCCAGCAGTGAAGCCGGGACAGGCGGAAGGCTCGATTACTCTGGGGCCAACGTCCTGACTTTC.

V usage is TRBV10-2 and J usage is TRBJ2-7; D might be TRBD1 (6 bases). The V gene lost 10 bases and the J gene lost 3 bases, with 16 bases spanning the gap. The CDR3 spans 13 residues. Germline V CDR1 and CDR2: WSHSY, SAAADI. The CDR3 protein is CATQDRTLYEQYF. CDR3 DNA sequence: TGCGCCACCCAGGACAGAACTCTCTACGAGCAGTACTTC.

CDR3 amino acids: CASSQDPTGDNQPQHF. The DNA for the CDR3 is TGCGCCAGCAGCCAAGACCCCACGGGGGATAATCAGCCCCAGCATTTT. The chain joins TRBV4-1 to TRBJ1-5; tentative D call: TRBD1 (5 bases). V shed 0 bases and J shed 4 bases, with 13 bases lying between them. Germline V lookup: CDR1 MGHRA, CDR2 YSYEKL. This CDR3 spans 16 amino acids.

The chain couples TRBV15 to TRBJ2-1; D remains ambiguous. Trimming stripped 3 bases from V and 8 bases from J, with 17 bases between. CDR1 is LNHNV and CDR2 is YYDKDF in the germline V gene (reference sequence). The CDR3 consists of 15 residues. This chain's CDR3 is CATSREDLGIHEQFF. The CDR3 nucleotides are TGTGCCACCAGCAGGGAAGACCTGGGAATCCATGAGCAGTTCTTC.

This clone has only one observation. The chain has TRBV15 and TRBJ1-5; 9 bases map to TRBD1. Germline V CDR1 and CDR2: LNHNV, YYDKDF (reference sequence). This CDR3 spans 23 amino acids. J gave up 7 bases and V 5 bases, and 33 bases lay outside the gene matches. The CDR3 is CATSPTQTIAVYREQGAKQPQHF. The CDR3 nucleotides are TGTGCCACCAGCCCCACTCAAACCATTGCCGTCTATAGGGAACAGGGGGCCAAGCAGCCCCAGCATTTT.

This chain joins TRBV2 and TRBJ2-3; possible D gene TRBD2, 6 bases. This CDR3 spans 15 amino acids. CDR1 is SNHLY and CDR2 is FYNNEI in the germline V gene. V lost 1 base, J lost 1 base, and 9 bases lay in between. The CDR3 protein is CASSEDAGRTDTQYF. CDR3 coding DNA: TGTGCCAGCAGTGAAGATGCGGGGCGCACAGATACGCAGTATTTT.

The V call is TRBV18, the J call TRBJ2-7; TRBD1 matches at 7 bases. J gave up 3 bases and V 4 bases, and 6 bases lay outside the gene matches. This CDR3 is built from 14 residues. Germline V lookup: CDR1 KGHSH, CDR2 LQKENI. CDR3 DNA sequence: TGTGCCAGCTCACGGAACAGGGGCGACTACGAGCAGTACTTC. Its translation is CASSRNRGDYEQYF.

This clone was counted a few times. The chain has TRBV7-9 and TRBJ2-5; 8 bases match TRBD1. The V gene end was trimmed by 1 base and the J gene end by 2 bases; junction bases not matched to a gene: 6. Germline CDR1 SEHNR, CDR2 FQNEAQ (reference sequence). CDR3 length: 16 amino acids. DNA of the CDR3: TGTGCCAGCAGCTTAGGAGACAGGGGTCGGCAAGAGACCCAGTACTTC. This translates into CASSLGDRGRQETQYF.

This clone appeared once. The V and J genes are TRBV19 and TRBJ1-2; 8 positions agree with TRBD1. V was clipped by 5 bases and J by 0 bases; unmatched bases: 5. From germline, CDR1 is LNHDA and CDR2 SQIVND (reference sequence). This CDR3 has 15 amino acids. DNA for the CDR3: TGTGCCAGTAGTGCGGGGACAGGTTCTAACTATGGCTACACCTTC. Encoded protein: CASSAGTGSNYGYTF. Using reference TRBV19 and TRBJ1-2 for the parts outside the CDR3, the full variable domain is DGGITQSPKYLFRKEGQNVTLSCEQNLNHDAMYWYRQDPGQGLRLIYYSQIVNDFQKGDIAEGYSVSREKKESFPLTVTSAQKNPTAFYLCASSAGTGSNYGYTFGSGTRLTVV.

V and J are TRBV7-9 and TRBJ1-5, with 7 bases that match TRBD1. Looked up from germline, CDR1 is SEHNR and CDR2 is FQNEAQ (reference sequence). Trimming took 5 bases from V and 3 from J; bases not matched to a gene: 4. This CDR3 comprises 14 residues. CDR3 in amino acids: CASSAGGFNQPQHF. CDR3 coding DNA: TGTGCCAGCAGCGCAGGGGGTTTCAATCAGCCCCAGCATTTT.

J is TRBJ1-5 and V is TRBV5-5; D may be TRBD1 (5 bases). The V gene's germline CDR1 is SGHKS and CDR2 YYEKEE (reference sequence). The CDR3 sequence is 15 residues long. V lost 4 bases and J lost 3, with 14 bases in between. CDR3 coding DNA: TGTGCCAGCAGCCCGACGTCAGGGAACAATCAGCCCCAGCATTTT. Translating gives CASSPTSGNNQPQHF.

The chain carries TRBV27 and TRBJ2-6; 9 bases are a match to TRBD1. The V gene's germline CDR1 is MNHEY and CDR2 SMNVEV (reference sequence). The CDR3 runs to 14 residues. J lost 6 bases, V lost 6 bases, and 3 bases had no gene match. CDR3 nucleotide sequence: TGTGCCAGCAGGACAGGGGGTAAGGCCAACGTCCTGACTTTC. This translates into CASRTGGKANVLTF.

The chain recombines TRBV28 with TRBJ2-7; 7 positions match TRBD2. CDR3 length: 14 residues. Germline values: CDR1 MDHEN, CDR2 SYDVKM. The trim removed 7 bases at V and 4 bases at J, leaving 10 bases unmatched. The CDR3 region is CASIPSGIKYEQYF. CDR3 DNA sequence: TGTGCCAGCATCCCCAGCGGGATAAAGTACGAGCAGTACTTC.

In this sample, this clone turned up a few times. V usage is TRBV2 and J usage is TRBJ2-1; D tentatively fits TRBD1 or TRBD2 (6 bases each). Trimming removed 2 bases from V and 6 bases from J, with 20 bases in between. The CDR3 runs to 17 residues. Germline assignment: CDR1 SNHLY and CDR2 FYNNEI. CDR3 sequence (DNA): TGTGCCAGCAGTGAAAAGAGGGGGGCACCTAAAGGCAATGAGCAGTTCTTC. The encoded protein is CASSEKRGAPKGNEQFF.

The count of this clone is one. The chain couples TRBV7-9 to TRBJ1-1; D remains unclear. The CDR3 loop spans 16 amino acids. Germline CDR1 and CDR2: SEHNR and FQNEAQ (reference sequence). V gave up 4 bases and J gave up 2 bases, with 17 bases separating them. The DNA for the CDR3 is TGTGCCAGCAGCTCCTTATCCCGGACGGCTAACACTGAAGCTTTCTTT. Its protein product is CASSSLSRTANTEAFF.

The chain links TRBV18 to TRBJ1-1; 11 nucleotides agree with TRBD1. The germline CDR1 and CDR2 sequences are KGHSH and LQKENI. With 6 bases clipped from V and 4 bases from J, the junction kept 13 bases outside the gene matches. CDR3 length: 17 amino acids. CDR3 in DNA: TGTGCCAGCTCGACGGACCCTCCTGGGACAGGGGGCACTGAAGCTTTCTTT. This sequence encodes CASSTDPPGTGGTEAFF.

The chain uses TRBV29-1 and TRBJ2-1; D is ambiguous. V lost 4 bases and J lost 0, with 7 bases in between. This CDR3 spans 13 amino acids. Germline CDR1 and CDR2: SQVTM and ANQGSEA. The CDR3 DNA reads as TGCAGCGTTGTTCAAACCTCCTACAATGAGCAGTTCTTC. This codes for CSVVQTSYNEQFF.

Only one count was recorded for this clone. This sequence joins TRBV19 and TRBJ1-1; the D is unclear. This CDR3 is 15 amino acids long. The germline V gene has CDR1 LNHDA and CDR2 SQIVND (reference sequence). The germline V and J ends were trimmed by 8 bases and 0 bases, with 16 bases remaining between them. CDR3 bases: TGTGCCAGTCGGACGGGCGGACGAATGAACACTGAAGCTTTCTTT. Protein product: CASRTGGRMNTEAFF.

This chain connects TRBV7-2 to TRBJ2-1; the match to TRBD1 covers 7 bases. Germline-derived CDR1 and CDR2 are SGHTA and FQGNSA. V shed 3 bases, J shed 7 bases, and the junction held 6 bases outside the gene matches. The CDR3 sequence is 14 residues long. CDR3 residues: CASSLGQRLNEQFF. CDR3 DNA: TGTGCCAGCAGCTTGGGACAGCGGTTGAATGAGCAGTTCTTC.

The J gene is TRBJ2-7, the V gene TRBV6-1; maybe TRBD2 (6 bases). CDR3 length: 16 amino acids. Trimming took off 0 bases at V and 4 bases at J, with 16 bases between the two ends. The germline V gene has CDR1 MNHNS and CDR2 SASEGT. The CDR3 DNA reads TGTGCCAGCAGTGAAGCGCCAGCACTAGCCTCTTACGAGCAGTACTTC. Encoded protein: CASSEAPALASYEQYF.

A remark on this clone: The CDR3 does not close with the conserved phenylalanine or tryptophan, likely indicating a read error. The chain uses TRBV7-2 and TRBJ1-2; 7 bases agree with TRBD1. The CDR3 covers 16 residues. Germline CDR1 is SGHTA and CDR2 is FQGNSA. Trimming removed 2 bases from V and 4 bases from J; junction bases left unmatched: 10. The CDR3 bases are TGTGCCAGCAGCTTACTAGGTGGACAGGCCCTCTATGGCTACACCTTA. Amino acids: CASSLLGGQALYGYTL.

In this sample, this clone turned up once. The rearrangement uses TRBV7-6 and TRBJ2-3, with 9 bases lining up with TRBD1. In germline, CDR1 is SGHVS, CDR2 FNYEAQ. V dropped 4 bases and J dropped 0; count of bases not matched to a gene: 5. The CDR3 is 16 residues long. CDR3 sequence reads: CASSSRTGDSTDTQYF. CDR3 in DNA: TGTGCCAGCAGCTCGAGGACAGGGGACAGCACAGATACGCAGTATTTT.

The rearrangement links TRBV7-6 to TRBJ1-4; D is ambiguous. The CDR3 spans 15 residues. Trimming removed 1 base at V and 7 bases at J, with 13 bases between. Germline CDR1 reads SGHVS; CDR2 reads FNYEAQ. The CDR3 coding sequence is TGTGCCAGCAGCTTAGGCCCCGGAGTGGGTGAAAAACTGTTTTTT. Translated: CASSLGPGVGEKLFF.

The chain combines TRBV19 with TRBJ2-1, with TRBD2 matching over 7 bases. From germline, CDR1 is LNHDA and CDR2 SQIVND (reference sequence). With 3 bases clipped from V and 9 bases from J, the junction kept 14 bases outside the gene matches. This CDR3 contains 16 residues. The DNA of the CDR3 is TGTGCCAGTAGTATTGATGGACTAGAGCCTATCCGTGAGCAGTTCTTC. It is translated as CASSIDGLEPIREQFF.